This T cell receptor beta chain was sequenced in a study of T cell responses to AZD1222 COVID-19 vaccine. Using immunoSEQ multiplex PCR, the repertoire was profiled, and TCRdb retains in-frame clones only, with some absent. The sample contains 150,000 to 200,000 clones, around 90% of which appear only once. About this clone: Antigen specificity is unknown.

Study observations and caveats: CD4 TCRs associated with vaccination spanned spike, dominating at 160-218 and 743-854. The sample set comprised mostly white British donors with more females, and clonal diversity was possibly underestimated.

Second-dose intervals of approximately 4 or approximately 12 weeks were pooled. The V and J ends lost 3 bases and 9 bases, in that order; junction bases with no gene match: 10. The CDR3 sequence is 14 residues long. Germline CDR1 reads SGDLS; CDR2 reads YYNGEE. The TCR originated in an adult who received the AZD1222 COVID-19 vaccine. The rearrangement links TRBV9 to TRBJ2-3; the match to TRBD2 covers 7 bases. The sample in question was peripheral blood, obtained 28 days after the second AZD1222 dose. The CDR3 sequence is CASSASGTLDTQYF. The CDR3 region has the DNA TGTGCCAGCAGCGCTAGCGGTACTTTGGACACGCAGTATTTT.